Sequencing of this T cell receptor beta chain was carried out in a study of vaccination and CD4 T cells after COVID-19. Findings and limits, study-wide: Vaccine-specific clones numbering 304 of 307 showed spike mono-reactivity in convalescent patients.

As for treatment: roughly 10-day PBMC culture with coronavirus spike peptide pools or control peptides (ViraFEST assay). Half the growth medium was swapped for new IL-2 medium on days 3 and 7. The CDR3 extends over 16 amino acids. Trimming left V 1 base short and J 0 bases short, with 7 bases between. Cultured CD4+ T cell DNA was sequenced using the Oncomine TCR Beta short-read assay. MiXCR, applied by TCRdb to the PCR reads, yields one record per CDR3 protein. The sample shows roughly 9,400 distinct CDR3 sequences, 60% to 70% of them seen only once. A word on this clonotype: Its antigen is as yet unknown.

The sequenced sample was CD4+ T cells from blood, cultured in vitro. This receptor was obtained from a human donor who had recovered from COVID-19. The J gene is TRBJ2-6, the V gene TRBV12-3 or TRBV12-4; D not resolved. The CDR3 here is CASSLGDFSGANVLTF. The CDR3 DNA is TGTGCCAGCAGTTTAGGAGACTTCTCTGGGGCCAACGTCCTGACTTTC.